This TCR beta chain was identified in a study of blood T cell repertoires in COVID-19 (dated by TCRdb to about 2020). For context, the study as a whole: The collaborator samples originated in the United States, Italy and Spain and spanned the acute and convalescent phases of COVID-19. The material from the prospective study consisted of cDNA or gDNA derived from T cells, B-cell-depleted T cells, or PBMCs. Deeply sampled blood TCRbeta repertoires from subjects exposed to, actively infected with, or recovered from COVID-19 were included in the dataset. A freely available public database, intended as a resource for researchers studying the immune response to SARS-CoV-2, is where the repertoires were released. Samples were obtained from the ongoing ImmuneRACE study (first 160 participants) and from over 1,000 subjects provided by 6 global collaborators. Sample metadata almost always included a de-identified subject ID, COVID-19 status, age in years and sex. HLA class I and class II types, where available, came from metadata supplied by the sample provider rather than from assay-based typing.

The investigation overall reported the following: How much clinical and demographic metadata was included differed by source and by participant, and the metadata was provided uncurated.

TCRbeta CDR3 regions were amplified from genomic DNA using the immunoSEQ Assay, a bias-controlled multiplex PCR. In the source study's methods: Nucleated cell counts per sample were estimated from amplification of reference gene primers within the assay. Sequence reads were collapsed and filtered to measure the absolute abundance of every unique TCRbeta CDR3 rearrangement. Productive Simpson clonality was computed per sample as the square root of Simpson's diversity index over productive rearrangements. In its TCRdb copy, this immuneACCESS table keeps in-frame sequences only and misses some clones. Where compared with another copy, unresolved V genes explain less than half of these, and the others have no known cause. That table is the source of V, J and clone size, and D and trimming were worked out from the DNA. The table for this sample lists about 150,000 clones; more than 80% of them were counted only once. Around 0.55% of the sample is held by the ten biggest clonotypes.

Including cysteine and phenylalanine, the CDR3 has 15 amino acids. Of all the DNA, just the CDR3 is kept, 45 bases in frame from base 1. CDR1 and CDR2 (SGDLS, YYNGEE) derive from the germline V gene. V sheds 5 bases and J sheds 5 bases, leaving 17 bases between their ends. Collaborating institutions collected whole blood in K2EDTA tubes following their own protocols. For TCRbeta analysis, collaborators shipped samples in one of three forms: frozen whole blood, isolated PBMCs, or DNA extracted from either of those sample types. A remark on this clone: Its specific antigen is unknown. Per-nucleotide qualities are absent, and no much larger clonotype sits a single base away.

The receptor was derived from a man between 45 and 60 years old with acute or convalescent COVID-19. The receptor chain draws on TRBV9 and TRBJ2-1; a tentative D call is TRBD1 (6 bases match). The sequenced sample consisted of peripheral blood. For the CDR3, the sequence is CASRSGRGTNNEQFF. At the DNA level, the sequence is TGTGCCAGCAGGAGTGGACGAGGGACAAACAATGAGCAGTTCTTC.